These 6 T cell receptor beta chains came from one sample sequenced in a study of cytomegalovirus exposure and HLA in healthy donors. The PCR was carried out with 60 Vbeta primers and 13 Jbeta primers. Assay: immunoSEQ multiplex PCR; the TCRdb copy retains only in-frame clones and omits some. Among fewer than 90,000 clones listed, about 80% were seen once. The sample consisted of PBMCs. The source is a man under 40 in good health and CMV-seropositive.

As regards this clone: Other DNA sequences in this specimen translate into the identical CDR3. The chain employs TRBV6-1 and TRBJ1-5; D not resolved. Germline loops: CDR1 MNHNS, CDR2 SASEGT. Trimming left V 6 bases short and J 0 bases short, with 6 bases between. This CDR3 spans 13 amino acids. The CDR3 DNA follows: TGTGCCAGCAGCCCGTATAGCAATCAGCCCCAGCATTTT. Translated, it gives CASSPYSNQPQHF.

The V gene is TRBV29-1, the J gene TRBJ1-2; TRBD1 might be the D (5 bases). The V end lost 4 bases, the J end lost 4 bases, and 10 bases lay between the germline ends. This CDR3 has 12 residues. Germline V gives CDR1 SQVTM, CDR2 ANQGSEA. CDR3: CSVGAGGYGYTF. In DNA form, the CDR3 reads TGCAGCGTTGGGGCCGGGGGCTATGGCTACACCTTC.

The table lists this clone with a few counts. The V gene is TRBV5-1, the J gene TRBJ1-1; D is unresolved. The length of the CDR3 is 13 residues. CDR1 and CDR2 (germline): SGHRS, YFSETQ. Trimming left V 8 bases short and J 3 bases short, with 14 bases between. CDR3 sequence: CASRIRGDTEAFF. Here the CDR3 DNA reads TGCGCCAGTAGAATACGGGGAGACACTGAAGCTTTCTTT.

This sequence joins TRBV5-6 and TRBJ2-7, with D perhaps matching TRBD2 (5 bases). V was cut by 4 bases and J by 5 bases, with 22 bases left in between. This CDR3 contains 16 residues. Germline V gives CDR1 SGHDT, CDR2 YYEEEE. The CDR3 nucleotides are TGTGCCAGCAGCCTAGAGTATGGGAGCGCTGGCAACGAGCAGTACTTC. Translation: CASSLEYGSAGNEQYF.

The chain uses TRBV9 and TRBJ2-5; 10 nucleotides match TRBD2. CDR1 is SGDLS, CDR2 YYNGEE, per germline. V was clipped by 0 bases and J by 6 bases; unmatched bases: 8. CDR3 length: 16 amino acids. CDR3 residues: CASSVGTAGGLKTQYF. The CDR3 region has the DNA TGTGCCAGCAGCGTAGGCACAGCGGGGGGGTTAAAGACCCAGTACTTC.

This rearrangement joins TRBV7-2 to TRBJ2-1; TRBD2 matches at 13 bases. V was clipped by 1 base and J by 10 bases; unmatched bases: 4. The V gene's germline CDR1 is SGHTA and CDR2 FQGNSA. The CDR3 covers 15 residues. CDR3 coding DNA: TGTGCCAGCAGCTTAGTTGGGACTAGCGGGGTCGAGCAGTTCTTC. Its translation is CASSLVGTSGVEQFF.